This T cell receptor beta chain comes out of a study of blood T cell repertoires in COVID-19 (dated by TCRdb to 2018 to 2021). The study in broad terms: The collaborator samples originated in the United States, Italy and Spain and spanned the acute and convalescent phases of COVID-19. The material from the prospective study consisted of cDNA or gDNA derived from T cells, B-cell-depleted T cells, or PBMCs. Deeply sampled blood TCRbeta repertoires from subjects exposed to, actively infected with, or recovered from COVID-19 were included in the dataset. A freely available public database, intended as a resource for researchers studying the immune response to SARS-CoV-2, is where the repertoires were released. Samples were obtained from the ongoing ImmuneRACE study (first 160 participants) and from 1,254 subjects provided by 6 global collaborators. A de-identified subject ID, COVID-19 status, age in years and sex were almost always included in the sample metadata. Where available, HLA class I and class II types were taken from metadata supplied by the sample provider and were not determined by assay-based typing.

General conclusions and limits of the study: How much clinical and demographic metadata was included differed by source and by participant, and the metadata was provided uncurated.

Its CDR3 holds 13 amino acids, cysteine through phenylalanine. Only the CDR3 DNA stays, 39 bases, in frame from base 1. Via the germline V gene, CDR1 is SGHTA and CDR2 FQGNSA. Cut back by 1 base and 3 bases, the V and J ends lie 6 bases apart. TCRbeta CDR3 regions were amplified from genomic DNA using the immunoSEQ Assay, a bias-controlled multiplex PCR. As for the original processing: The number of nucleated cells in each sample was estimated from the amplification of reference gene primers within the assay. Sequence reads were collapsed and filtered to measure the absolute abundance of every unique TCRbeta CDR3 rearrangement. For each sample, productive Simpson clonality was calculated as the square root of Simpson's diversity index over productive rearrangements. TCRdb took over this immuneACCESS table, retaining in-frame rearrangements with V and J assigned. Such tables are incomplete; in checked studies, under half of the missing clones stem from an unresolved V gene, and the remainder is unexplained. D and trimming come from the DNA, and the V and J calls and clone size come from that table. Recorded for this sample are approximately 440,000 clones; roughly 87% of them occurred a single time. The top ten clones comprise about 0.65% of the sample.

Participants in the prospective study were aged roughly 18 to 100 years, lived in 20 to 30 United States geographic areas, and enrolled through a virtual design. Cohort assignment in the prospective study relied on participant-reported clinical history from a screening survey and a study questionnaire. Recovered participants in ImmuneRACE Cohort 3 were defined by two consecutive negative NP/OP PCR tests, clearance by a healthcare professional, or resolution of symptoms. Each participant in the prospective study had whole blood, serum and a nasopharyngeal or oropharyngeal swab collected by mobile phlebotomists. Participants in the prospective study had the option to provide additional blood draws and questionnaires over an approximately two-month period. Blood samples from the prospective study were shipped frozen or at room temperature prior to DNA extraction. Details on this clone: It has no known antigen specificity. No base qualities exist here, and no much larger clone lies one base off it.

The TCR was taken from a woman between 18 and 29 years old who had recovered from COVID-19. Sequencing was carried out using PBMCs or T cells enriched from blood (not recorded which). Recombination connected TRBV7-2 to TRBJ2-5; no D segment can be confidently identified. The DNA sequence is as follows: TGTGCCAGCAGCTTAGGGGCAGAAGAGACCCAGTACTTC. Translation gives CASSLGAEETQYF.